This T cell receptor (beta chain) was retrieved from a study of cytomegalovirus exposure and HLA in healthy donors. This CDR3 is built from 15 residues. Trimming shortened V by 0 bases and J by 7 bases, and 13 bases separated the two germline ends. Germline CDR1 is SGHRS and CDR2 is YFSETQ. Study-level findings and limits: The authors later found HLA-associated TCR beta chains more clonally expanded than equally common others. The authors later linked a missense DCLRE1C variant to TCR beta V- and J-gene trimming. Under in vitro conditions, a few CMV-associated chains were confirmed as specific for CMV antigens.

This clone was detected only a few times. The antigen is unknown. Primers for the PCR totalled 60 Vbeta and 13 Jbeta. Produced via immunoSEQ multiplex PCR; TCRdb's table is partial and in-frame only. The sample includes about 160,000 clones, roughly 79% of them seen just once. The chain uses TRBV5-1 and TRBJ1-4; D call uncertain. Sequenced material: PBMCs. The source of this sequence is a woman aged 45-65 years in good health and CMV-seronegative. The CDR3 spells CASSLEFRGGEKLFF. CDR3 DNA sequence: TGCGCCAGCAGCTTGGAATTCCGGGGTGGTGAAAAACTGTTTTTT.